This T cell receptor (beta chain) was recorded in a study of control samples from healthy donors and cancer patients. Generated by immunoSEQ multiplex PCR, the TCRdb table keeps only in-frame clones and is missing some. This table holds about 100,000 clones, about 90% found once. The clonotype originates from a woman in her forties or fifties in good health. Material: blood.

CDR3 in amino acids: CASSQNEAIDSRPDTF. The CDR3 DNA reads as TGCGCCAGCAGCCAAAATGAAGCGATAGACAGCCGGCCGGACACCTTC. V gene TRBV4-1 combines with J gene TRBJ1-2, with D possibly TRBD1 on 5 matching bases. The germline V gene encodes CDR1 MGHRA and CDR2 YSYEKL. V gave up 2 bases and J gave up 12 bases, with 25 bases separating them. This CDR3 has 16 amino acids.